Following are 27 T cell receptor beta chains from one sample sequenced in a study of cytomegalovirus exposure and HLA in healthy donors. Clones were read by immunoSEQ multiplex PCR, and TCRdb kept only the in-frame ones, dropping some. The table includes around 240,000 clones, around 90% detected once. The sequenced sample consisted of PBMCs. Receptors originate from a woman aged 18-29 years in good health and CMV-seronegative.

The chain is built from TRBV19 and TRBJ2-7, with no clear D. Germline lookup yields CDR1 LNHDA and CDR2 SQIVND (reference sequence). V lost 5 bases to trimming and J lost 0 bases, with 14 bases between them. This CDR3 spans 15 amino acids. The CDR3 region is CASSRRLTSSYEQYF. The CDR3 region has the DNA TGTGCCAGTAGTCGCAGGCTGACGAGCTCCTACGAGCAGTACTTC.

This chain links TRBV4-1 with TRBJ2-5; 8 bases are shared with TRBD2. The length of the CDR3 is 15 residues. V trimming: 1 base; J trimming: 2 bases; junction bases outside the gene matches: 3. Germline V gene lookup returns CDR1 MGHRA and CDR2 YSYEKL. CDR3 sequence (DNA): TGCGCCAGCAGCCAAGGGCGGGGGGTACAAGAGACCCAGTACTTC. Protein sequence: CASSQGRGVQETQYF.

This chain joins TRBV18 and TRBJ2-6; perhaps TRBD2 as D (5 bases). The CDR3 runs to 17 residues. Germline V lookup: CDR1 KGHSH, CDR2 LQKENI. The V end lost 1 base, the J end lost 4 bases, and 14 bases lay between the germline ends. CDR3: CASSPLPPGSGANVLTF. CDR3 bases: TGTGCCAGCTCACCACTACCCCCGGGGTCCGGGGCCAACGTCCTGACTTTC. Complete variable domain (other parts from reference TRBV18 and TRBJ2-6): NAGVMQNPRHLVRRRGQEARLRCSPMKGHSHVYWYRQLPEEGLKFMVYLQKENIIDESGMPKERFSAEFPKEGPSILRIQQVVRGDSAAYFCASSPLPPGSGANVLTFGAGSRLTVL.

The chain couples TRBV19 to TRBJ2-5; D may be TRBD2 (6 bases). With 6 bases removed from V and 2 bases from J, the gap between germline ends came to 16 bases. This CDR3 has 15 residues. Germline V gives CDR1 LNHDA, CDR2 SQIVND (reference sequence). The CDR3 here is CASSPTAGYQETQYF. DNA for the CDR3: TGTGCCAGTAGCCCAACTGCGGGGTATCAAGAGACCCAGTACTTC.

V usage is TRBV4-1 and J usage is TRBJ1-1; 10 nucleotides agree with TRBD1. The CDR3 has 17 residues. Germline assignment: CDR1 MGHRA and CDR2 YSYEKL. V dropped 0 bases and J dropped 3; count of bases not matched to a gene: 7. The CDR3 loop is CASSQDLIGQGDTEAFF. The CDR3 DNA reads TGCGCCAGCAGCCAAGATCTTATCGGACAGGGGGACACTGAAGCTTTCTTT.

The rearrangement joins TRBV25-1 to TRBJ1-4; D call uncertain. V gave up 4 bases and J gave up 6 bases, with 6 bases separating them. Germline CDR1 MGHDK, CDR2 SYGVNS. The CDR3 is made up of 12 amino acids. CDR3: CASSGSDEKLFF. In DNA, the CDR3 is TGTGCCAGCAGTGGCTCAGATGAAAAACTGTTTTTT.

The V gene is TRBV30, the J gene TRBJ1-2, with 7 bases lining up with TRBD1. The CDR3 is made up of 15 amino acids. From germline, CDR1 is GTSNPN and CDR2 SVGIG (reference sequence). V was clipped by 3 bases and J by 5 bases; unmatched bases: 12. The CDR3 region has the DNA TGTGCCTGGAGCGACGGGACCGGGACAGCTTATGGCTACACCTTC. Translating gives CAWSDGTGTAYGYTF. Variable domain in full (rest from reference TRBV30 and TRBJ1-2): SQTIHQWPATLVQPVGSPLSLECTVEGTSNPNLYWYRQAAGRGLQLLFYSVGIGQISSEVPQNLSASRPQDRQFILSSKKLLLSDSGFYLCAWSDGTGTAYGYTFGSGTRLTVV.

The chain employs TRBV19 and TRBJ2-1; TRBD1 agrees at 10 bases. The length of the CDR3 is 16 residues. Germline lookup yields CDR1 LNHDA and CDR2 SQIVND (reference sequence). The ends lost 7 bases at V and 5 bases at J; junction bases unmatched: 11. The CDR3 DNA follows: TGTGCCAGTACCCCGGAAATGGGGACAGGGGACAATGAGCAGTTCTTC. It specifies CASTPEMGTGDNEQFF.

The count of this clone is one. The J gene is TRBJ2-7, the V gene TRBV28; 8 nucleotides align to TRBD1. In germline, CDR1 is MDHEN, CDR2 SYDVKM. CDR3 length: 15 residues. The V segment lost 3 bases and the J segment 2 bases; nucleotides outside the gene matches: 6. CDR3: CASSFTGGRAYEQYF. CDR3 DNA: TGTGCCAGCAGTTTTACAGGGGGTCGAGCCTACGAGCAGTACTTC.

This clone was detected only a few times. This chain joins TRBV6-5 and TRBJ1-6; D is uncertain. Trimming left V 7 bases short and J 10 bases short, with 20 bases between. The CDR3 is 15 residues long. CDR1 is MNHEY and CDR2 is SVGAGI in the germline V gene. The CDR3 loop reads CASTKRARAGSPLHF. Written as DNA, the CDR3 is TGTGCCAGCACTAAAAGGGCGCGGGCCGGATCACCCCTCCACTTT.

The chain recombines TRBV4-1 with TRBJ2-1, with a possible D match to TRBD1 (6 bases). V dropped 4 bases and J dropped 5 bases, with 21 bases sitting between them. Looked up from germline, CDR1 is MGHRA and CDR2 is YSYEKL. The CDR3 has 17 amino acids. CDR3 nucleotide sequence: TGCGCCAGCAGCCTAACCCACGGGACAAACGCGGACAATGAGCAGTTCTTC. Amino acid sequence: CASSLTHGTNADNEQFF.

V is TRBV5-6 and J is TRBJ1-1; a weak D match, TRBD1 (6 bases). In germline, CDR1 is SGHDT, CDR2 YYEEEE. V shed 0 bases and J shed 0 bases, with 12 bases lying between them. The CDR3 runs 16 residues. The CDR3 DNA follows: TGTGCCAGCAGCTTGGTGGGGGGGCGGATGAACACTGAAGCTTTCTTT. Its translation: CASSLVGGRMNTEAFF.

The chain has TRBV18 and TRBJ2-1; 9 bases line up with TRBD2. The CDR3 consists of 16 residues. CDR1 KGHSH and CDR2 LQKENI come from the germline V gene. Trimming removed 4 bases from V and 0 bases from J; junction bases left unmatched: 4. The CDR3 is CASSRGSGSSYNEQFF. The DNA for the CDR3 is TGTGCCAGCTCACGGGGTAGCGGGAGCTCCTACAATGAGCAGTTCTTC.

V usage is TRBV28 and J usage is TRBJ1-5; D is undetermined. The CDR3 has 13 residues. Germline CDR1 and CDR2: MDHEN and SYDVKM. V lost 1 base and J lost 5, with 6 bases in between. CDR3 DNA sequence: TGTGCCAGCAGTTTATTCCGGGATCAGCCCCAGCATTTT. Protein sequence: CASSLFRDQPQHF.

This chain joins TRBV29-1 and TRBJ1-2, with D unclear. V lost 3 bases and J lost 6, with 14 bases in between. This CDR3 comprises 13 residues. Germline V gene data show CDR1 as SQVTM and CDR2 as ANQGSEA. The CDR3 DNA sequence: TGCAGCGTTGATTCGTACTTATATCATGGCTACACCTTC. Amino acid sequence: CSVDSYLYHGYTF.

The chain joins TRBV7-2 to TRBJ1-2; TRBD1 might be the D (6 bases). V was pared by 4 bases and J by 4 bases, with 19 bases between. The CDR3 is 16 residues long. CDR1 SGHTA and CDR2 FQGNSA come from the germline V gene. CDR3: CASSSTGQVRSYGYTF. The DNA of the CDR3 is TGTGCCAGCAGCTCGACAGGTCAGGTCCGTTCCTATGGCTACACCTTC.

The chain has TRBV9 and TRBJ1-1; 10 bases are a match to TRBD1. CDR3 length: 15 amino acids. The V segment lost 4 bases and the J segment 2 bases; nucleotides outside the gene matches: 5. Germline CDR1 SGDLS, CDR2 YYNGEE. CDR3 nucleotides: TGTGCCAGCAGCCCTCGGACAGGGGGAAACACTGAAGCTTTCTTT. Protein sequence: CASSPRTGGNTEAFF.

CDR3 coding DNA: TGTGCCAGCAGCTTAGTAGGCGGGGGCCCCTACAATGAGCAGTTCTTC. Translating gives CASSLVGGGPYNEQFF. The chain recombines TRBV11-1 with TRBJ2-1, with D perhaps TRBD2 (7 bases). CDR3 length: 16 amino acids. With 1 base removed from V and 2 bases from J, the gap between germline ends came to 12 bases. Germline CDR1 reads SGHAT; CDR2 reads FQDESV (reference sequence).

The chain carries TRBV28 and TRBJ2-7; TRBD1 matches 10 bases. The V gene's germline CDR1 is MDHEN and CDR2 SYDVKM. The J segment lost 5 bases and the V segment lost 6 bases, leaving 4 bases of the junction unmatched. The CDR3 consists of 13 residues. The CDR3 protein is CASRGTGDHEQYV. The CDR3 region has the DNA TGTGCCAGCAGGGGGACAGGGGATCACGAGCAGTACGTC.

The chain links TRBV6-1 to TRBJ1-1; TRBD1 agrees at 7 bases. Germline trimming cut 6 bases from V and 4 bases from J; bases unmatched to any gene: 8. This CDR3 has 14 amino acids. Germline CDR1 is MNHNS and CDR2 is SASEGT. The CDR3 protein is CASSDLTGLTEAFF. In DNA form, the CDR3 reads TGTGCCAGCAGCGACTTGACAGGGCTCACTGAAGCTTTCTTT.

The DNA for the CDR3 is TGTGCCAGCAGTCCTGGGACAGGGGGTTTCAATCAGCCCCAGCATTTT. It codes for CASSPGTGGFNQPQHF. J is TRBJ1-5 and V is TRBV28, with 11 positions matching TRBD1. The CDR3 is made up of 16 amino acids. Unmatched junction bases numbered 6, after V lost 5 bases and J lost 3 bases. The germline CDR1 and CDR2 sequences are MDHEN and SYDVKM.

The chain links TRBV18 to TRBJ1-2; no clear D. Deletions cut 1 base from V and 2 bases from J, with 23 bases between. Germline assignment: CDR1 KGHSH and CDR2 LQKENI. The CDR3 is made up of 19 amino acids. The CDR3, as DNA: TGTGCCAGCTCACCACGTACCGCCCAAAACGGACTGTTCAACTATGGCTACACCTTC. Its translation: CASSPRTAQNGLFNYGYTF.

The chain joins TRBV15 to TRBJ2-5, with TRBD2 matching 7 bases. The V segment lost 10 bases and the J segment 7 bases; nucleotides outside the gene matches: 9. There are 12 residues in the CDR3. Germline V lookup: CDR1 LNHNV, CDR2 YYDKDF (reference sequence). This CDR3 reads CAISGTMGTQYF. The CDR3 DNA reads as TGTGCCATCTCCGGGACTATGGGGACCCAGTACTTC. Drawing the rest from reference TRBV15 and TRBJ2-5, the complete variable domain is DAMVIQNPRYQVTQFGKPVTLSCSQTLNHNVMYWYQQKSSQAPKLLFHYYDKDFNNEADTPDNFQSRRPNTSFCFLDIRSPGLGDTAMYLCAISGTMGTQYFGPGTRLLVL.

Here the CDR3 DNA reads TGTGCCAGCAGCTTAGAACTAGCGGCCAGCGAGCAGTTCTTC. Protein sequence: CASSLELAASEQFF. The chain links TRBV7-3 to TRBJ2-1, with 8 positions matching TRBD2. Germline-derived CDR1 and CDR2 are SGHTA and FQGTGA. V dropped 2 bases and J dropped 10; count of bases not matched to a gene: 7. The CDR3 runs to 14 residues.

The chain carries TRBV7-2 and TRBJ1-1, with a possible D match to TRBD1 (5 bases). V was shortened by 4 bases and J by 4 bases, with 13 bases between the two germline ends. The CDR3 is 14 amino acids. CDR1 and CDR2 (germline): SGHTA, FQGNSA. CDR3 sequence: CASSSGPDGTEAFF. The CDR3 coding sequence is TGTGCCAGCAGCTCAGGGCCCGATGGCACTGAAGCTTTCTTT.

The V call is TRBV28, the J call TRBJ1-5; maybe TRBD1 (5 bases). Germline CDR1 and CDR2: MDHEN and SYDVKM. The CDR3 spans 13 residues. V gave up 7 bases and J gave up 0 bases, with 7 bases separating them. This CDR3 is CASKGDSNQPQHF. CDR3 sequence (DNA): TGTGCCAGCAAAGGGGATAGCAATCAGCCCCAGCATTTT.

With regard to this clone: This same CDR3 is encoded by further DNA sequences in the sample. This chain uses TRBV4-1 with TRBJ2-1; 13 positions match TRBD2. CDR1 is MGHRA, CDR2 YSYEKL, per germline. V lost 1 base and J lost 1; bases outside the gene matches: 1. The CDR3 has 17 amino acids. This CDR3 is CASSQGTSGGSYNEQFF. CDR3 coding DNA: TGCGCCAGCAGCCAAGGGACTAGCGGGGGATCCTACAATGAGCAGTTCTTC.